The 20 T cell receptor beta chains given below trace back to one sample, sequenced in a study of cytomegalovirus exposure and HLA in healthy donors. PCR used 60 Vbeta primers and 13 Jbeta primers. Here immunoSEQ multiplex PCR was the method, and the copy in TCRdb shows in-frame clones only, minus some. The sample comprises about 160,000 clones, approximately 78% of which are singletons, and around 0.97% rests with the top ten. Sequencing was performed on PBMCs. The receptor source for this set is a girl aged 2-10 years in good health and CMV-seropositive.

J is TRBJ2-7 and V is TRBV5-4; D not certain. CDR3 length equals 15 residues. V lost 1 base and J lost 7, with 18 bases in between. Germline CDR1 is SGHNT and CDR2 is YYREEE (reference sequence). The CDR3 sequence is CASSLPGGVVEEQYF. The CDR3 nucleotides read TGTGCCAGCAGCTTGCCTGGCGGAGTGGTCGAGGAGCAGTACTTC.

The genes are TRBV27 and TRBJ2-2; 9 bases match TRBD1. Losses at the gene ends were 2 bases for V and 7 bases for J; bases not matched to a gene: 11. The germline V gene encodes CDR1 MNHEY and CDR2 SMNVEV (reference sequence). The CDR3 runs to 17 residues. The CDR3 bases are TGTGCCAGCAGTTTAAGGGGAAACACAGGGGGCATCGGGGAGCTGTTTTTT. Translation: CASSLRGNTGGIGELFF.

This clone was seen only a few times. This chain's CDR3 is CASSMGEGTVNIQYF. The CDR3 DNA is TGTGCCAGTAGTATGGGAGAAGGCACGGTAAACATTCAGTACTTC. The chain carries TRBV19 and TRBJ2-4; TRBD2 is a possible D gene (5 bases). The CDR3 runs 15 residues. Trimming shortened V by 3 bases and J by 6 bases, and 15 bases separated the two germline ends. Germline lookup yields CDR1 LNHDA and CDR2 SQIVND (reference sequence).

The genes are TRBV15 and TRBJ2-3; 9 bases line up with TRBD2. Germline assignment: CDR1 LNHNV and CDR2 YYDKDF (reference sequence). V shed 8 bases and J 2 bases; nucleotides not matched to a gene: 5. The CDR3 is 14 amino acids. The CDR3 coding sequence is TGTGCCACCGCGGGGGGGGTCCCCACAGATACGCAGTATTTT. Translation: CATAGGVPTDTQYF.

V gene TRBV30 combines with J gene TRBJ2-2; D gene uncertain. Per the germline V gene, CDR1 is GTSNPN and CDR2 is SVGIG (reference sequence). This CDR3 contains 11 residues. Trimming shortened V by 2 bases and J by 6 bases, and 4 bases separated the two germline ends. CDR3 amino acids: CAWSSPGELFF. CDR3 DNA sequence: TGTGCCTGGAGTTCTCCCGGGGAGCTGTTTTTT.

The chain uses TRBV30 and TRBJ1-2, with no clear D. This CDR3 region has 14 residues. Germline CDR1 and CDR2: GTSNPN and SVGIG (reference sequence). The V end was cut by 2 bases, the J end by 4 bases, with 14 bases between. CDR3 in DNA: TGTGCCTGGAGTTTGAGGCGGTATACCTATGGCTACACCTTC. Amino acids: CAWSLRRYTYGYTF.

The rearrangement links TRBV5-1 to TRBJ2-5; 11 nucleotides line up with TRBD2. Losses at the gene ends were 5 bases for V and 0 bases for J; bases not matched to a gene: 9. CDR1 and CDR2 (germline): SGHRS, YFSETQ. This CDR3 region has 17 residues. For the CDR3, the DNA is TGCGCCAGCAGGACGGGACTAGCGGCCGTTTACCAAGAGACCCAGTACTTC. This translates into CASRTGLAAVYQETQYF. Together with reference TRBV5-1 and TRBJ2-5, the CDR3 gives the full variable domain: KAGVTQTPRYLIKTRGQQVTLSCSPISGHRSVSWYQQTPGQGLQFLFEYFSETQRNKGNFPGRFSGRQFSNSRSEMNVSTLELGDSALYLCASRTGLAAVYQETQYFGPGTRLLVL.

The chain couples TRBV27 to TRBJ2-1; D may be TRBD2 (6 bases). The CDR3 sequence is 16 residues long. Trimming took off 8 bases at V and 1 base at J, with 18 bases between the two ends. Per the germline V gene, CDR1 is MNHEY and CDR2 is SMNVEV (reference sequence). CDR3 sequence (DNA): TGTGCCAGCGGGCCCTGGACTAACCCTTCCTACAATGAGCAGTTCTTC. Translating it yields CASGPWTNPSYNEQFF.

J is TRBJ1-3 and V is TRBV30; D may be TRBD1 (6 bases). With 3 bases removed from V and 4 bases from J, the gap between germline ends came to 10 bases. This CDR3 spans 13 amino acids. Germline-derived CDR1 and CDR2 are GTSNPN and SVGIG (reference sequence). The CDR3 DNA is TGTGCCTGGAGCAGGGGAATAGGAAACACCATATATTTT. Translation: CAWSRGIGNTIYF.

The chain is built from TRBV29-1 and TRBJ1-3, with 10 bases aligning to TRBD1. CDR1 is SQVTM and CDR2 is ANQGSEA in the germline V gene. The CDR3 loop spans 14 amino acids. With 7 bases clipped from V and 1 base from J, the junction kept 4 bases outside the gene matches. The CDR3 sequence: CSADRGRSGNTIYF. The CDR3 DNA is TGCAGCGCGGACAGGGGGAGATCTGGAAACACCATATATTTT.

The chain is built from TRBV30 and TRBJ2-7; 8 bases fit TRBD1. Germline V gene data show CDR1 as GTSNPN and CDR2 as SVGIG (reference sequence). CDR3 length: 14 residues. V shed 2 bases, J shed 7 bases, and the junction held 10 bases outside the gene matches. CDR3 DNA: TGTGCCTGGAGTCCACGACAGGGGAGGCGAGAGCAGTACTTC. It codes for CAWSPRQGRREQYF.

CDR3 protein: CASSSAIYSGRARETQYF. CDR3 nucleotides: TGTGCCAGCAGCTCTGCTATTTATAGCGGGAGGGCTCGTGAGACCCAGTACTTC. The V and J genes are TRBV7-6 and TRBJ2-5; 11 nucleotides align to TRBD2. In germline, CDR1 is SGHVS, CDR2 FNYEAQ. The J segment lost 5 bases and the V segment lost 4 bases, leaving 15 bases of the junction unmatched. The CDR3 consists of 18 residues.

The V and J genes are TRBV29-1 and TRBJ2-3; D perhaps matches TRBD1 (6 bases). The CDR3 contains 15 residues. V was clipped by 0 bases and J by 2 bases, with 12 bases between them. In germline, CDR1 is SQVTM, CDR2 ANQGSEA. Here the CDR3 DNA reads TGCAGCGTTGAAGATCCCCGACAGGTCACAGATACGCAGTATTTT. It is translated as CSVEDPRQVTDTQYF.

The DNA of the CDR3 is TGTGCCAGCAGTTTAGCGGGTTTCAATCAGCCCCAGCATTTT. It yields the protein CASSLAGFNQPQHF. The rearrangement joins TRBV27 to TRBJ1-5; no definite D call. CDR3 length equals 14 residues. Per germline, CDR1 MNHEY and CDR2 SMNVEV (reference sequence). V was cut by 2 bases and J by 3 bases, with 8 bases left in between.

The rearrangement joins TRBV10-1 to TRBJ2-7; D is unclear. The CDR3 covers 13 residues. Germline values: CDR1 WNHNN, CDR2 SYGVQD (reference sequence). V was shortened by 4 bases and J by 1 base, with 8 bases between the two germline ends. DNA for the CDR3: TGCGCCAGCAGTGGTGACATTTCCTACGAGCAGTACTTC. It specifies CASSGDISYEQYF.

This chain links TRBV2 with TRBJ1-1; 7 nucleotides match TRBD1. V was clipped by 2 bases and J by 7 bases; unmatched bases: 7. This CDR3 comprises 14 residues. Germline CDR1 and CDR2: SNHLY and FYNNEI. The CDR3 DNA is TGTGCCAGCAGTGAATCCGGGACAGCTAATGAAGCTTTCTTT. Its protein product is CASSESGTANEAFF. The variable domain in full, completed from reference TRBV2 and TRBJ1-1, reads EPEVTQTPSHQVTQMGQEVILRCVPISNHLYFYWYRQILGQKVEFLVSFYNNEISEKSEIFDDQFSVERPDGSNFTLKIRSTKLEDSAMYFCASSESGTANEAFFGQGTRLTVV.

This sequence joins TRBV27 and TRBJ2-6; D is ambiguous. CDR3 length: 15 residues. Germline CDR1 reads MNHEY; CDR2 reads SMNVEV (reference sequence). Trimming stripped 3 bases from V and 1 base from J, with 7 bases between. The CDR3 reads CASSLAGSGANVLTF. CDR3 sequence (DNA): TGTGCCAGCAGTTTGGCAGGATCTGGGGCCAACGTCCTGACTTTC.

This chain connects TRBV5-4 to TRBJ2-5, with TRBD2 identical over 8 bases. After removal of 0 bases from V and 2 bases from J, the junction contained 0 bases not matched to a gene. The CDR3 sequence is 14 residues long. The V gene's germline CDR1 is SGHNT and CDR2 YYREEE (reference sequence). The CDR3 DNA sequence: TGTGCCAGCAGCTTGGCTAGCGGGCAAGAGACCCAGTACTTC. Its translation: CASSLASGQETQYF.

The chain recombines TRBV5-1 with TRBJ2-5, with 7 bases lining up with TRBD1. The CDR3 extends over 15 amino acids. The V gene end was trimmed by 0 bases and the J gene end by 9 bases; junction bases not matched to a gene: 11. In germline, CDR1 is SGHRS, CDR2 YFSETQ. The CDR3 DNA sequence: TGCGCCAGCAGCTTGGCCCCGGACAGGTCCGGGGCCCAGTACTTC. Translating gives CASSLAPDRSGAQYF.

This clone was seen more than once but under ten times. The chain links TRBV4-2 to TRBJ1-5; 10 nucleotides match TRBD1. V gave up 1 base and J gave up 3 bases; unmatched junction bases: 3. This CDR3 contains 16 residues. Germline-derived CDR1 and CDR2 are LGHNA and YNFKEQ. CDR3 nucleotide sequence: TGTGCCAGCAGCCAAGTGGGACAGGGGTTCAATCAGCCCCAGCATTTT. It is translated as CASSQVGQGFNQPQHF.